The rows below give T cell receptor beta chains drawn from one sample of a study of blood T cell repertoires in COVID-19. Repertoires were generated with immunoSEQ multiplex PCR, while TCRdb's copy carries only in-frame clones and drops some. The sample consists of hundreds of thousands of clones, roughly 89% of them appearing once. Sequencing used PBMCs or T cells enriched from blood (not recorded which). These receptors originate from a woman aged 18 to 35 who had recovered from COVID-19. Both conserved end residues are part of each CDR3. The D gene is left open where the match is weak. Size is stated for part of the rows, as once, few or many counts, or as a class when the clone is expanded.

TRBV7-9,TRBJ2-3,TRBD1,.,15,CASSLTGTGEDTQYF,TGTGCCAGCAGCTTAACCGGGACAGGGGAAGATACGCAGTATTTT
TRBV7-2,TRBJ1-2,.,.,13,CASQGVDGYGYTF,TGTGCCAGCCAAGGGGTGGATGGCTATGGCTACACCTTC
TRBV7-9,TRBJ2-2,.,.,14,CASSLVADGGELFF,TGTGCCAGCAGCTTAGTGGCAGATGGCGGGGAGCTGTTTTTT
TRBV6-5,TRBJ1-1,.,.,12,CASTPRDTEAFF,TGTGCCAGCACCCCACGAGACACTGAAGCTTTCTTT
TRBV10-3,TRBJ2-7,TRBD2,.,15,CAITKGTSGPYEQYF,TGTGCCATCACCAAAGGGACTAGCGGGCCCTACGAGCAGTACTTC
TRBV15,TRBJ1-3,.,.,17,CATSRDMFQSSGNTIYF,TGTGCCACCAGCAGAGATATGTTCCAGTCCTCAGGAAACACCATATATTTT
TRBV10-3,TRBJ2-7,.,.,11,CAISDSGEQYF,TGTGCCATCAGTGATTCGGGCGAGCAGTACTTC
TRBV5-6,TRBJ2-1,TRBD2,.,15,CASRLGLAVENEQFF,TGTGCCAGCAGATTAGGACTAGCGGTCGAAAATGAGCAGTTCTTC
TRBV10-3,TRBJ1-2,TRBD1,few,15,CAISEGTGPAGGYTF,TGTGCCATCAGTGAAGGGACAGGGCCGGCTGGTGGCTACACCTTC
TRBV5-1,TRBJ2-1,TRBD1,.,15,CASSPGQGFYNEQFF,TGCGCCAGCAGCCCAGGACAGGGTTTCTACAATGAGCAGTTCTTC
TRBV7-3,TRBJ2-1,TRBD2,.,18,CASSLRPLLAGSYNEQFF,TGTGCCAGCAGCTTACGCCCCCTCCTAGCGGGATCCTACAATGAGCAGTTCTTC
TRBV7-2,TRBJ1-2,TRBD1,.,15,CASSLAWVGGRGYTF,TGTGCCAGCAGCTTAGCGTGGGTAGGGGGCAGGGGCTACACCTTC
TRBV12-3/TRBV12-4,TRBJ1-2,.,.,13,CASSFGGQNGYTF,TGTGCCAGCAGTTTCGGGGGGCAGAATGGCTACACCTTC
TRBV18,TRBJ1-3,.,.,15,CASSPDRHSGNTIYF,TGTGCCAGCTCACCAGACAGGCATTCTGGAAACACCATATATTTT
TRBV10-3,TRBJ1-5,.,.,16,CAISEGPRRGNQPQHF,TGTGCCATCAGTGAGGGACCTAGGAGGGGCAATCAGCCCCAGCATTTT
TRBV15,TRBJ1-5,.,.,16,CATSRPPPNSNQPQHF,TGTGCCACCAGCAGACCCCCCCCCAATAGCAATCAGCCCCAGCATTTT
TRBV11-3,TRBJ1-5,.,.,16,CASSTPQGSSNQPQHF,TGTGCCAGCAGCACACCACAGGGCTCTAGCAATCAGCCCCAGCATTTT
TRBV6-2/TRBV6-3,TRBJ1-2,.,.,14,CASSKTGNLYGYTF,TGTGCCAGCAGCAAAACAGGAAACTTATATGGCTACACCTTC
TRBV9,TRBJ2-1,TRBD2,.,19,CASSVALGWQRGSYNEQFF,TGTGCCAGCAGCGTAGCTCTTGGGTGGCAGCGGGGCTCCTACAATGAGCAGTTCTTC
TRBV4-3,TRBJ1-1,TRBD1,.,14,CASSQSGTGTEAFF,TGCGCCAGCAGCCAAAGCGGGACAGGGACTGAAGCTTTCTTT
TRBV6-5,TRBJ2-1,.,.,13,CASSPLNYNEQFF,TGTGCCAGCAGTCCTTTAAACTACAATGAGCAGTTCTTC
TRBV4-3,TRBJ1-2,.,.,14,CASSLDQGSYGYTF,TGCGCCAGCAGCCTGGACCAGGGGTCCTATGGCTACACCTTC
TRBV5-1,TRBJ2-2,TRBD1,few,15,CASSRDRGNTGELFF,TGCGCCAGCAGTCGGGACAGGGGGAACACCGGGGAGCTGTTTTTT
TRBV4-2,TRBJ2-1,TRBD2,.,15,CASSQIIAGTDEQFF,TGTGCCAGCAGCCAAATAATAGCGGGTACGGATGAGCAGTTCTTC
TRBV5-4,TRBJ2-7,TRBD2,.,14,CASSSGLAGVEQYF,TGTGCCAGCAGCTCCGGACTAGCGGGAGTCGAGCAGTACTTC
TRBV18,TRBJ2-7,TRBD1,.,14,CASSLQGAGHEQYF,TGTGCCAGCTCACTACAGGGGGCCGGCCACGAGCAGTACTTC